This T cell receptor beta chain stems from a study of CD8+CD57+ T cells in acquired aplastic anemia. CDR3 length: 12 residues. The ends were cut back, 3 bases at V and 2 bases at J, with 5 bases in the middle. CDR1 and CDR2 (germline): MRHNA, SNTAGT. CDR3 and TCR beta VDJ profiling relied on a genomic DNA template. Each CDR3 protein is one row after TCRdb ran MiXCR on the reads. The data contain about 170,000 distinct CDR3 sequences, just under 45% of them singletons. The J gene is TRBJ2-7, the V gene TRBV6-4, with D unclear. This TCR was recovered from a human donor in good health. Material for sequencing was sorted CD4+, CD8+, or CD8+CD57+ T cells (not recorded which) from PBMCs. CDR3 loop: CASSEVAYEQYF. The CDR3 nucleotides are TGTGCCAGCAGTGAAGTGGCCTACGAGCAGTACTTC.